This T cell receptor beta chain was sequenced in a study of blood T cell repertoires in COVID-19. Per the germline V gene, CDR1 is SGHVS and CDR2 is FQNEAQ. CDR3 size: 12 residues. V was shortened by 3 bases and J by 4 bases, with 7 bases between the two germline ends. This table comes from immunoSEQ multiplex PCR, and its TCRdb copy is limited to in-frame clones, with some not included. The table records tens of thousands of clones, 80% of them present only once. The V gene is TRBV7-8, the J gene TRBJ2-7; the D is unclear. The sample comprised peripheral blood. The source is a woman of 80 years or more with acute or convalescent COVID-19. The CDR3: CASSFMFYEQYF. The CDR3 DNA reads TGTGCCAGCAGCTTCATGTTTTACGAGCAGTACTTC. Filled out from reference TRBV7-8 and TRBJ2-7, the complete variable domain reads GAGVSQSPRYKVAKRGQDVALRCDPISGHVSLFWYQQALGQGPEFLTYFQNEAQLDKSGLPSDRFFAERPEGSVSTLKIQRTQQEDSAVYLCASSFMFYEQYFGPGTRLTVT.